This entry lists 28 T cell receptor beta chains sequenced from one sample in a study of siplizumab effects on memory and regulatory T cells. The data were produced by immunoSEQ multiplex PCR, yet TCRdb's version contains in-frame clones alone and is incomplete. The data show 90,000 to 120,000 clones, 90% to 95% seen once. The sequenced sample was Tregs sorted from blood. The receptors stem from a human donor in good health.

This CDR3 is CASSSQPGLARAGGPSTDTQYF. CDR3 in DNA: TGTGCCAGCAGCTCCCAACCGGGACTAGCTCGGGCGGGAGGGCCTAGCACAGATACGCAGTATTTT. The V gene is TRBV7-3, the J gene TRBJ2-3, with 9 bases that match TRBD2. The germline gives CDR1 SGHTA, CDR2 FQGTGA. The ends lost 4 bases at V and 0 bases at J; junction bases unmatched: 23. The CDR3 contains 22 residues.

This rearrangement joins TRBV18 to TRBJ2-5; TRBD2 might be the D (5 bases). The germline V and J ends were trimmed by 4 bases and 2 bases, with 23 bases remaining between them. Germline-derived CDR1 and CDR2 are KGHSH and LQKENI. This CDR3 is built from 18 residues. CDR3 amino acids: CASSLAGRAVGIQETQYF. Written as DNA, the CDR3 is TGTGCCAGCTCACTCGCCGGGCGGGCGGTGGGGATTCAAGAGACCCAGTACTTC.

The V call is TRBV11-2, the J call TRBJ2-1, with TRBD2 identical over 9 bases. The CDR3 runs to 17 residues. After removal of 0 bases from V and 2 bases from J, the junction contained 5 bases not matched to a gene. The germline V gene has CDR1 SGHAT and CDR2 FQNNGV. CDR3 sequence (DNA): TGTGCCAGCAGCTTAGATCTGTCTAGCGGGACCTACAATGAGCAGTTCTTC. It is translated as CASSLDLSSGTYNEQFF. The full variable domain, completed using reference TRBV11-2 and TRBJ2-1, is EAGVAQSPRYKIIEKRQSVAFWCNPISGHATLYWYQQILGQGPKLLIQFQNNGVVDDSQLPKDRFSAERLKGVDSTLKIQPAKLEDSAVYLCASSLDLSSGTYNEQFFGPGTRLTVL.

This chain joins TRBV28 and TRBJ1-2; 10 nucleotides line up with TRBD1. CDR3 length equals 13 residues. V trimming: 7 bases; J trimming: 3 bases; junction bases outside the gene matches: 2. The germline CDR1 and CDR2 sequences are MDHEN and SYDVKM. The CDR3 protein is CASKGTGDYGYTF. The CDR3 region has the DNA TGTGCCAGCAAGGGGACAGGGGACTATGGCTACACCTTC.

This chain connects TRBV29-1 to TRBJ1-2, with D perhaps matching TRBD1 (6 bases). The CDR3 has 14 amino acids. Trimming removed 4 bases at V and 0 bases at J, with 12 bases between. Germline-derived CDR1 and CDR2 are SQVTM and ANQGSEA. CDR3 sequence: CSVVGTPTNYGYTF. The CDR3, as DNA: TGCAGCGTTGTCGGGACACCTACTAACTATGGCTACACCTTC. The variable domain in full, completed from reference TRBV29-1 and TRBJ1-2, reads SAVISQKPSRDICQRGTSLTIQCQVDSQVTMMFWYRQQPGQSLTLIATANQGSEATYESGFVIDKFPISRPNLTFSTLTVSNMSPEDSSIYLCSVVGTPTNYGYTFGSGTRLTVV.

This clone appeared a single time. The V and J genes are TRBV4-1 and TRBJ2-1; D might be TRBD2 (6 bases). Germline V lookup: CDR1 MGHRA, CDR2 YSYEKL. V was pared by 4 bases and J by 6 bases, with 16 bases between. The CDR3 extends over 15 amino acids. CDR3 residues: CASSRGLPGANEQFF. CDR3 sequence (DNA): TGCGCCAGCAGCCGTGGACTACCAGGTGCCAATGAGCAGTTCTTC.

The chain carries TRBV28 and TRBJ2-1, with D possibly matching TRBD2 (5 bases). CDR3 length equals 16 residues. V lost 7 bases, J lost 0 bases, and 16 bases lay in between. Germline CDR1 MDHEN, CDR2 SYDVKM. For the CDR3, the DNA is TGTGCCAGCACTCGTCGTCGGGGAAGCTCCTACAATGAGCAGTTCTTC. Translated: CASTRRRGSSYNEQFF.

This clone was counted a single time. A much larger clone differs by one base, so this may be a read error. V gene TRBV4-2 combines with J gene TRBJ2-5, with 7 bases lining up with TRBD2. The CDR3 runs to 14 residues. Germline V CDR1 and CDR2: LGHNA, YNFKEQ. The ends lost 5 bases at V and 3 bases at J; junction bases unmatched: 6. Written as DNA, the CDR3 is TGTGCCAGCAGCTTGGGGCTAGCGGAAGAGACCCAGTACTTC. Its protein is CASSLGLAEETQYF.

The chain recombines TRBV5-1 with TRBJ2-5, with no clear D. The end of the DNA is better explained by TRBJ2-7, so the J call may be wrong. The CDR3 contains 14 residues. Germline CDR1 and CDR2: SGHRS and YFSETQ. In nucleotides, the CDR3 is TGCGCCAGCAGCTTGGTCAAGAGCTCCTACGAGCAGTACTTC. It encodes CASSLVKSSYEQYF.

This rearrangement joins TRBV5-4 to TRBJ2-1, with 9 bases lining up with TRBD2. V lost 0 bases, J lost 3 bases, and 1 base stayed unmatched. This CDR3 has 15 amino acids. Germline CDR1 and CDR2: SGHNT and YYREEE (reference sequence). CDR3 protein: CASSLETSGYNEQFF. The CDR3 DNA is TGTGCCAGCAGCTTGGAGACTAGCGGCTACAATGAGCAGTTCTTC. Based on the CDR3 plus reference TRBV5-4 and TRBJ2-1, the full variable domain is ETGVTQSPTHLIKTRGQQVTLRCSSQSGHNTVSWYQQALGQGPQFIFQYYREEENGRGNFPPRFSGLQFPNYSSELNVNALELDDSALYLCASSLETSGYNEQFFGPGTRLTVL.

The chain joins TRBV27 to TRBJ2-7; D perhaps matches TRBD1 (6 bases). The germline CDR1 and CDR2 sequences are MNHEY and SMNVEV (reference sequence). V lost 0 bases, J lost 4 bases, and 13 bases lay in between. The CDR3 is 15 residues long. The CDR3 region is CASSLSPLQGYEQYF. The CDR3 DNA follows: TGTGCCAGCAGTTTATCTCCATTACAGGGTTACGAGCAGTACTTC.

The chain combines TRBV2 with TRBJ1-2; a weak D match, TRBD1 (5 bases). This CDR3 is built from 16 residues. Germline CDR1 reads SNHLY; CDR2 reads FYNNEI. Trimming left V 3 bases short and J 4 bases short, with 18 bases between. The CDR3 DNA reads TGTGCCAGCAGTGAGGTCGGGGGGTACTCCTCCTATGGCTACACCTTC. Translating it yields CASSEVGGYSSYGYTF.

In nucleotides, the CDR3 is TGTGCCAGTAGTCAACCAGGAATCAAACAAGAGACCCAGTACTTC. As protein: CASSQPGIKQETQYF. This chain joins TRBV19 and TRBJ2-5; D call uncertain. Germline loops: CDR1 LNHDA, CDR2 SQIVND (reference sequence). The CDR3 extends over 15 amino acids. Trimming removed 5 bases from V and 2 bases from J, with 15 bases in between.

This chain links TRBV30 with TRBJ1-5; no firm D call. V lost 2 bases, J lost 4 bases, and 9 bases lay in between. Germline V CDR1 and CDR2: GTSNPN, SVGIG (reference sequence). The CDR3 totals 13 residues. The CDR3: CAWSRISNQPQHF. The CDR3 DNA sequence: TGTGCCTGGAGTCGTATTTCGAATCAGCCCCAGCATTTT.

This clone was seen only once. The V gene is TRBV12-5, the J gene TRBJ2-5, with D possibly TRBD2 on 7 matching bases. Germline V gives CDR1 LGHNT, CDR2 FRNRAP. The ends were cut back, 2 bases at V and 0 bases at J, with 19 bases in the middle. The CDR3 consists of 18 residues. The CDR3 sequence is CASGLTRIGGEYQETQYF. As DNA, the CDR3 is TGTGCTAGTGGTTTGACAAGGATAGGGGGGGAGTACCAAGAGACCCAGTACTTC.

In nucleotides, the CDR3 is TGTGCCTGGAGTGTAAAAGGGGTCTACGAGCAGTACTTC. It encodes CAWSVKGVYEQYF. The chain carries TRBV30 and TRBJ2-7, with a tentative D call TRBD1 (5 bases). Germline assignment: CDR1 GTSNPN and CDR2 SVGIG (reference sequence). This CDR3 comprises 13 residues. Trimming stripped 0 bases from V and 3 bases from J, with 9 bases between.

The chain recombines TRBV2 with TRBJ1-5, with D possibly TRBD1 on 5 matching bases. There are 15 residues in the CDR3. Germline V gives CDR1 SNHLY, CDR2 FYNNEI. V lost 2 bases and J lost 7, with 15 bases in between. In DNA form, the CDR3 reads TGTGCCAGCAGTGAAAGCCTTTTTGACAGCCAGCCCCAGCATTTT. Its protein is CASSESLFDSQPQHF.

The chain has TRBV5-1 and TRBJ1-1, with 10 positions matching TRBD1. Germline-derived CDR1 and CDR2 are SGHRS and YFSETQ. V gave up 4 bases and J gave up 6 bases; unmatched junction bases: 3. The CDR3 is 13 amino acids. The CDR3 nucleotides are TGCGCCAGCAGCGCGGGACAGGGGCCTGAAGCTTTCTTT. Its protein product is CASSAGQGPEAFF.

CDR3 coding DNA: TGTGCCAGCAGTAGATACGGAGGTTTTCAAGGAGATACGCAGTATTTT. Its protein is CASSRYGGFQGDTQYF. The J gene is TRBJ2-3, the V gene TRBV2, with D maybe TRBD2 (5 bases). The CDR3 extends over 16 amino acids. The germline V gene encodes CDR1 SNHLY and CDR2 FYNNEI. V shed 5 bases and J shed 5 bases, with 20 bases lying between them. Full variable domain (missing parts from reference TRBV2 and TRBJ2-3): EPEVTQTPSHQVTQMGQEVILRCVPISNHLYFYWYRQILGQKVEFLVSFYNNEISEKSEIFDDQFSVERPDGSNFTLKIRSTKLEDSAMYFCASSRYGGFQGDTQYFGPGTRLTVL.

This chain connects TRBV5-1 to TRBJ2-1, with TRBD1 identical over 10 bases. The V gene's germline CDR1 is SGHRS and CDR2 YFSETQ. Trimming cost V 0 bases and J 7 bases; bases outside gene matches: 7. The CDR3 contains 16 residues. The CDR3 here is CASSLVGQGTRNEQFF. In DNA, the CDR3 is TGCGCCAGCAGCTTGGTGGGACAGGGGACCCGGAATGAGCAGTTCTTC.

The gene calls are TRBV6-5 and TRBJ1-2, with D perhaps TRBD1 (5 bases). The CDR3 is made up of 15 amino acids. V was cut by 7 bases and J by 0 bases, with 15 bases left in between. Per the germline V gene, CDR1 is MNHEY and CDR2 is SVGAGI. The CDR3 spells CASIRGGEANYGYTF. CDR3 coding DNA: TGTGCCAGCATCCGGGGGGGAGAGGCTAACTATGGCTACACCTTC.

In the case of this clone: At the DNA level, this CDR3 is encoded by other sequences in the same sample as well. The chain combines TRBV19 with TRBJ2-3; no clear D. There are 12 residues in the CDR3. Per the germline V gene, CDR1 is LNHDA and CDR2 is SQIVND (reference sequence). Trimming stripped 5 bases from V and 3 bases from J, with 6 bases between. This chain's CDR3 is CASSPRTDTQYF. CDR3 DNA: TGTGCCAGTAGTCCGCGTACAGATACGCAGTATTTT.

This chain uses TRBV18 with TRBJ2-1, with D tentatively TRBD2 (5 bases). There are 14 residues in the CDR3. Per germline, CDR1 KGHSH and CDR2 LQKENI. The V and J ends lost 3 bases and 6 bases respectively, with 12 bases between them. The CDR3 is CASSPPSAANEQFF. Here the CDR3 DNA reads TGTGCCAGCTCACCCCCCTCAGCGGCCAATGAGCAGTTCTTC.

V usage is TRBV29-1 and J usage is TRBJ2-3, with 11 bases that match TRBD2. The CDR3 sequence is 18 residues long. The ends lost 8 bases at V and 5 bases at J; junction bases unmatched: 21. Germline CDR1 SQVTM, CDR2 ANQGSEA. The CDR3 here is CSFSFNTIAGGFGDTQYF. In DNA, the CDR3 is TGCAGCTTCTCCTTCAATACAATAGCGGGAGGGTTCGGAGATACGCAGTATTTT.

The rearrangement uses TRBV7-9 and TRBJ2-7; D unclear. The V end was cut by 3 bases, the J end by 2 bases, with 5 bases between. The CDR3 covers 12 residues. Germline values: CDR1 SEHNR, CDR2 FQNEAQ (reference sequence). The CDR3 protein is CASSFGPYEQYF. The CDR3 DNA reads as TGTGCCAGCAGCTTCGGTCCCTACGAGCAGTACTTC.

J is TRBJ1-5 and V is TRBV2, with a weak D call TRBD1 (6 bases). Deletions cut 4 bases from V and 6 bases from J, with 13 bases between. Germline values: CDR1 SNHLY, CDR2 FYNNEI. The CDR3 length is 14 residues. The CDR3 nucleotides are TGTGCCAGCAGTGTTACAGGGCAAGCTCAGCCCCAGCATTTT. Its translation is CASSVTGQAQPQHF.

V gene TRBV2 combines with J gene TRBJ2-1; TRBD1 matches 9 bases. CDR1 is SNHLY and CDR2 is FYNNEI in the germline V gene. V shed 10 bases, J shed 3 bases, and the junction held 4 bases outside the gene matches. This CDR3 comprises 13 residues. CDR3 region: CATGTGFYNEQFF. CDR3 DNA: TGTGCCACCGGGACAGGGTTCTACAATGAGCAGTTCTTC.

The chain links TRBV7-2 to TRBJ2-5, with a possible D match to TRBD1 (6 bases). V gave up 5 bases and J gave up 4 bases, with 17 bases separating them. Germline V gene lookup returns CDR1 SGHTA and CDR2 FQGNSA. This CDR3 has 15 residues. CDR3 sequence reads: CASSPRGSVGETQYF. As DNA, the CDR3 is TGTGCCAGCAGCCCTAGGGGGTCGGTGGGAGAGACCCAGTACTTC.